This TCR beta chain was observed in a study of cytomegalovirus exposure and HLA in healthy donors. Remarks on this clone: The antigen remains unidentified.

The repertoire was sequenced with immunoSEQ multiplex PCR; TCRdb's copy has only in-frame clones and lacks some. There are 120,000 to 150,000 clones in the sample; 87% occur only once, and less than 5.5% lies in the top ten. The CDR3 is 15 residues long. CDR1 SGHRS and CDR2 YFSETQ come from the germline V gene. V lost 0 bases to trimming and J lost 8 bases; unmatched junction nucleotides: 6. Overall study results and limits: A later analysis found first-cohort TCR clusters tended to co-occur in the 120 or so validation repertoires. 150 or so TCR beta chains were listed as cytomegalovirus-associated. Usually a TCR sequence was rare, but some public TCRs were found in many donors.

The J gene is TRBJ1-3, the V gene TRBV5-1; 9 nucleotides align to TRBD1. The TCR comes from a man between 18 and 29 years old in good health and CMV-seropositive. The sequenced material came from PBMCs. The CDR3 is CASSLGDRVLDTIYF. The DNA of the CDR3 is TGCGCCAGCAGCTTGGGGGACAGGGTATTGGACACCATATATTTT.